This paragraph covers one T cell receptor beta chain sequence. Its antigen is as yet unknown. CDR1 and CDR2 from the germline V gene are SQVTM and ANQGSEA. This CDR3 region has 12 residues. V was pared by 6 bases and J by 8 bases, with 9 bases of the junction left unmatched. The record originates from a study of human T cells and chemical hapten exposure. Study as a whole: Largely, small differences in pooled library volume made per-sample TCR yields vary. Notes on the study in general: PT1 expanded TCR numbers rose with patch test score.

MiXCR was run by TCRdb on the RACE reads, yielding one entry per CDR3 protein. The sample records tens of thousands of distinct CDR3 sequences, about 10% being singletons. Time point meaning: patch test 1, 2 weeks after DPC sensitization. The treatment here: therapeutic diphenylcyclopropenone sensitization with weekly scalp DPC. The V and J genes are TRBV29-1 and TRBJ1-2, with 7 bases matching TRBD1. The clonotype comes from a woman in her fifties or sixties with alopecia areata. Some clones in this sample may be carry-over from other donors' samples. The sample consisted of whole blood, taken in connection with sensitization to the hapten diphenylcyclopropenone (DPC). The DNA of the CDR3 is TGCAGCGTAGGGACAGTATACAGAGGCTACACCTTC. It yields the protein CSVGTVYRGYTF. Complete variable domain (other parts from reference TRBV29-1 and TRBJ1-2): SAVISQKPSRDICQRGTSLTIQCQVDSQVTMMFWYRQQPGQSLTLIATANQGSEATYESGFVIDKFPISRPNLTFSTLTVSNMSPEDSSIYLCSVGTVYRGYTFGSGTRLTVV.